These 26 T cell receptor beta chains were all obtained from the same sample, sequenced in a study of T cells expressing NK-cell markers. TCRdb reprocessed the 5' RACE reads, with one entry per CDR3 protein and no DNA. Its table lists approximately 440,000 distinct CDR3 sequences. The sequencing sample was made of blood T cells: a sorted CD56 or NKG2C T cell subset, CD4+ or CD8+ T cells, or bulk PBMC T cells (not recorded which). The receptors originated from a woman aged 45 to 65 in good health.

J is TRBJ2-7 and V is TRBV12-3 or TRBV12-4. CDR3 length equals 13 residues. CDR3 sequence reads: CASSLGSTYEQYF.

The V and J genes are TRBV15 and TRBJ2-2; TCRdb returns TRBD2, unconfirmable since there is no DNA. CDR1 and CDR2 from the germline V gene are LNHNV and YYDKDF (reference sequence). This CDR3 has 15 amino acids. CDR3 in amino acids: CATSRGWTSGGELFF.

The chain uses TRBV6-5 and TRBJ1-5; TCRdb outputs TRBD1, but without DNA this stays unchecked. Germline-derived CDR1 and CDR2 are MNHEY and SVGAGI. The CDR3 is 13 residues long. The CDR3 spells CASSGQINQPQHF.

The chain combines TRBV12-3 or TRBV12-4 with TRBJ2-7. The CDR3 runs to 15 residues. The CDR3 is CASSLLTWSSYEQYF.

This sequence joins TRBV7-9 and TRBJ2-1; TCRdb names TRBD2, which stays unverified in the absence of DNA. This CDR3 region has 17 residues. CDR1 and CDR2 (germline): SEHNR, FQNEAQ (reference sequence). The CDR3 is CASSSGAGTSSYNEQFF.

V gene TRBV24-1 combines with J gene TRBJ2-1; the D call of TRBD2 rests on TCRdb alone, since no DNA is present to check it. The CDR3 spans 21 residues. Germline V gene lookup returns CDR1 KGHDR and CDR2 SFDVKD. The CDR3 sequence is CATSDLGTSGRPGSTYNEQFF.

The chain couples TRBV6-2 or TRBV6-3 to TRBJ2-3; TCRdb's assignment of TRBD1 cannot be checked, as there is no DNA. The CDR3 runs to 16 residues. Per germline, CDR1 MNHEY and CDR2 SVGEGT. The CDR3 loop reads CASSTRRVGVVDTQYF.

This chain joins TRBV6-1 and TRBJ2-2. Germline-derived CDR1 and CDR2 are MNHNS and SASEGT. This CDR3 comprises 14 residues. The CDR3 region is CASSEGVVTGELFF.

This rearrangement joins TRBV12-3 or TRBV12-4 to TRBJ1-5; checking the TCRdb D call of TRBD1 is not possible without DNA. The CDR3 extends over 13 amino acids. This chain's CDR3 is CATSNRGNQPQHF.

The genes are TRBV12-3 or TRBV12-4 and TRBJ1-1. The CDR3 length is 12 residues. CDR3: CASSYPTAEAFF.

The gene calls are TRBV7-2 and TRBJ1-2. The CDR3 is 14 residues long. Germline CDR1 is SGHTA and CDR2 is FQGNSA. CDR3 protein: CASNFGSISYGYTF.

This chain uses TRBV29-1 with TRBJ2-3. CDR1 and CDR2 (germline): SQVTM, ANQGSEA. The CDR3 loop spans 14 amino acids. This chain's CDR3 is CSVERGRSTDTQYF.

The V and J genes are TRBV4-1 and TRBJ2-7; TCRdb proposes TRBD2, but this gene call is untestable without DNA. The CDR3 consists of 15 residues. CDR1 is MGHRA and CDR2 is YSYEKL in the germline V gene. This chain's CDR3 is CASSQGPAGASEQYF.

The chain joins TRBV20-1 to TRBJ2-2; TCRdb's D gene call, TRBD2, goes unchecked for lack of DNA. The CDR3 sequence is 14 residues long. The germline V gene has CDR1 DFQATT and CDR2 SNEGSKA (reference sequence). The chain's CDR3 is CSARLGEVTGELFF.

V gene TRBV20-1 combines with J gene TRBJ2-1. This CDR3 contains 14 residues. Germline CDR1 reads DFQATT; CDR2 reads SNEGSKA (reference sequence). The CDR3 is CSASSLSSYNEQFF.

The chain uses TRBV24-1 and TRBJ2-3; TCRdb selects TRBD2, and the lack of DNA leaves this call unchecked. This CDR3 is 16 amino acids long. CDR1 and CDR2 from the germline V gene are KGHDR and SFDVKD. The CDR3 sequence is CATSDPLSGISDTQYF.

The V and J genes are TRBV19 and TRBJ2-1; TCRdb gives TRBD2 as the D gene, but with no DNA this cannot be confirmed. The CDR3 spans 15 residues. Germline values: CDR1 LNHDA, CDR2 SQIVND (reference sequence). The CDR3 spells CASSSSSGRGREQFF.

The J gene is TRBJ2-3, the V gene TRBV6-5; TCRdb outputs TRBD1, but without DNA this stays unchecked. The CDR3 sequence is 15 residues long. Germline V gene lookup returns CDR1 MNHEY and CDR2 SVGAGI. CDR3 loop: CASSSQGTPTDTQYF.

V and J are TRBV12-3 or TRBV12-4 and TRBJ2-1; TCRdb proposes TRBD2, but this gene call is untestable without DNA. The CDR3 is made up of 11 amino acids. CDR3 amino acids: CASVRAGEQFF.

The chain carries TRBV24-1 and TRBJ2-1; TCRdb gives TRBD2 as the D gene, but with no DNA this cannot be confirmed. CDR1 and CDR2 from the germline V gene are KGHDR and SFDVKD. The CDR3 totals 16 residues. This CDR3 is CATSDSLAGIYNEQFF.

The chain employs TRBV12-3 or TRBV12-4 and TRBJ2-3; lacking DNA, the TRBD2 call made by TCRdb goes unchecked. This CDR3 region has 15 residues. The CDR3 here is CASSLSGGRADTQYF.

This chain's CDR3 is CASSRIPGDEQFF. The rearrangement uses TRBV4-1 and TRBJ2-1; TCRdb picks TRBD1, but there is no DNA to check that call. Germline values: CDR1 MGHRA, CDR2 YSYEKL. The CDR3 spans 13 residues.

The J gene is TRBJ2-2, the V gene TRBV20-1. This CDR3 is built from 15 residues. The germline gives CDR1 DFQATT, CDR2 SNEGSKA (reference sequence). The CDR3 loop is CSARVADPNTGELFF.

The chain links TRBV20-1 to TRBJ2-1; lacking DNA, the TRBD2 call made by TCRdb goes unchecked. The CDR3 spans 15 residues. CDR1 DFQATT and CDR2 SNEGSKA come from the germline V gene (reference sequence). The CDR3 sequence: CSARGGTSGSNEQFF.

The chain employs TRBV12-3 or TRBV12-4 and TRBJ1-2. The CDR3 is 13 residues long. The CDR3 loop is CASSLVQGGGYTF.

The V and J genes are TRBV10-3 and TRBJ1-2; TCRdb returns TRBD1, unconfirmable since there is no DNA. Germline values: CDR1 ENHRY, CDR2 SYGVKD. CDR3 size: 13 residues. CDR3 protein: CAIRDDRGSGYTF.